The present entry profiles one T cell receptor (beta chain) with its context. Its target is not known. The data were taken from a study of cytomegalovirus exposure and HLA in healthy donors. The overall study: Among the 300 to 500 donors who were genotyped, roughly 86% fell in the genetic ancestry cluster that is associated with self-reported Caucasian donors. Broader study findings: A missense variant in DCLRE1C was later tied to TCR beta V- and J-gene trimming.

The V and J ends lost 6 bases and 4 bases respectively, with 12 bases between them. The CDR3 has 13 amino acids. Germline values: CDR1 MNHNY, CDR2 SVGAGI (reference sequence). The PCR made use of 60 Vbeta and 13 Jbeta primers. Generated by immunoSEQ multiplex PCR, the TCRdb table keeps only in-frame clones and is missing some. The sample has about 140,000 clones, about 80% seen once. Though probably carrying unrecorded immune exposures, donors were nominally healthy at sampling. This chain joins TRBV6-6 and TRBJ2-5; D is undetermined. Sequencing was performed on PBMCs. The sequence was collected from a middle-aged man in good health and CMV-seronegative. CDR3 DNA sequence: TGTGCCAGCAGCCTCAGGAAGACAGAGACCCAGTACTTC. As protein: CASSLRKTETQYF.